This TCR beta chain was recovered during a study of blood T cell repertoires in COVID-19. The CDR3 has 11 amino acids. The germline V gene encodes CDR1 SGHVS and CDR2 FQNEAQ. The V end lost 1 base, the J end lost 10 bases, and 7 bases lay between the germline ends. Those enrolled in Seattle joined during active infection and were followed longitudinally afterward. Clones were read by immunoSEQ multiplex PCR, and TCRdb kept only the in-frame ones, dropping some. The sample has over 200,000 clones, 83% seen once. The chain employs TRBV7-8 and TRBJ1-1; D is ambiguous. Input material: peripheral blood. The TCR comes from a woman aged 30 to 39 with COVID-19, enrolled during active disease. The CDR3 region has the DNA TGTGCCAGCAGCTTAGGCTACGCAGCTTTCTTT. As protein: CASSLGYAAFF.